This note documents a single T cell receptor beta chain sequence. Its antigen is as yet unknown. This sample's RNA came from whole unsorted tissue. Donors were chemotherapy-naive, newly diagnosed lung cancer surgical patients in China, August–late 2014. This entry belongs to a study of tumor and adjacent non-tumor tissue in lung cancer. The overall study: On average, productive TCRbeta reads reached about 4.2 million per sample.

Whole-study findings and limits: Tumor tissue had significantly higher TCR diversity than normal lung. Normal lung showed higher cumulative top 100 clone frequency than tumor.

The germline V gene encodes CDR1 SGHVS and CDR2 FQNEAQ. This CDR3 contains 13 residues. V dropped 5 bases and J dropped 7 bases, with 12 bases sitting between them. Three rounds of nested PCR, following a modified ARM-PCR protocol, produced the TCRbeta library. Each CDR3 protein is one row after TCRdb ran MiXCR on the multiplex PCR reads. The sample consists of under 150,000 distinct CDR3 sequences, approximately 70% of them appearing once. The TCR originated in a man between 60 and 75 years old with small cell lung cancer. Source material: lung tumor tissue. The rearrangement uses TRBV7-8 and TRBJ1-5, with a weak D call TRBD1 (6 bases). The CDR3 coding sequence is TGTGCCAGCAGCACCGAGGGGGACCAGCCCCAGCATTTT. It specifies CASSTEGDQPQHF. Full variable domain (outside the CDR3, taken from reference TRBV7-8 and TRBJ1-5): GAGVSQSPRYKVAKRGQDVALRCDPISGHVSLFWYQQALGQGPEFLTYFQNEAQLDKSGLPSDRFFAERPEGSVSTLKIQRTQQEDSAVYLCASSTEGDQPQHFGDGTRLSIL.